Following are 3 T cell receptor beta chains from one sample sequenced in a study of blood T cells in healthy people across ages. Primed by a sample-barcoded 5' primer and a J-beta primer mix, a second PCR proceeded for about 6 to 12 cycles. One entry per CDR3 protein results from TCRdb running MiXCR on the 5' RACE reads. Among 1,300,000 or so distinct CDR3 sequences, roughly 64% were seen once, and the ten largest hold roughly 6.3%. Sequencing was done on a sample of blood. These receptors came from a man aged 18 to 29 in good health.

V and J are TRBV7-9 and TRBJ2-4, with D perhaps matching TRBD1 or TRBD2 (7 bases each). The length of the CDR3 is 15 residues. Between the trimmed V and J ends, which lost 5 bases and 13 bases, there was a span of 24 bases. The germline gives CDR1 SEHNR, CDR2 FQNEAQ (reference sequence). The CDR3 loop is CASSPGGTDPTRQYF. The CDR3 DNA sequence: TGTGCCAGCAGCCCCGGGGGGACAGACCCTACGAGGCAGTACTTC.

The chain carries TRBV20-1 and TRBJ1-6; TRBD1 matches at 9 bases. The CDR3 is 14 amino acids. Germline V lookup: CDR1 DFQATT, CDR2 SNEGSKA (reference sequence). Germline trimming cut 4 bases from V and 5 bases from J; bases unmatched to any gene: 3. CDR3 DNA sequence: TGCAGTGCTACGGACAGGGGCAATAATTCACCCCTCCACTTT. Translation: CSATDRGNNSPLHF.

The sample holds a few counts of this clonotype. V is TRBV20-1 and J is TRBJ1-2, with D unclear. Germline CDR1 DFQATT, CDR2 SNEGSKA (reference sequence). There are 11 residues in the CDR3. In DNA form, the CDR3 reads TGCAGCGCGGTCGTTAACTATGGCTACACCTTC. The encoded protein is CSAVVNYGYTF.